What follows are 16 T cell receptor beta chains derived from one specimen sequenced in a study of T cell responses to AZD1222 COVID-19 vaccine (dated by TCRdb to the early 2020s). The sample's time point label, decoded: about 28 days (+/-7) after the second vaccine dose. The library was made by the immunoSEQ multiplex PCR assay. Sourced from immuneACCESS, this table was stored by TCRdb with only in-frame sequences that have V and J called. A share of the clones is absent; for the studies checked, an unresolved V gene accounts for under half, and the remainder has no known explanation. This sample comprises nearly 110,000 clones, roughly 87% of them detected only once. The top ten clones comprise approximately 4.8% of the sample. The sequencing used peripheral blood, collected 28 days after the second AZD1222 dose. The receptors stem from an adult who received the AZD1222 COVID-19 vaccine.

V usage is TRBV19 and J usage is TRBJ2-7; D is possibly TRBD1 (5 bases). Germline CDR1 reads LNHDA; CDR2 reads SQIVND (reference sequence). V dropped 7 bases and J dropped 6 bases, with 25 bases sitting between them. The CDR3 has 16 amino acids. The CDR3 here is CASNPTAIRAGFEQYF. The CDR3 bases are TGTGCCAGTAACCCCACCGCGATCAGGGCCGGGTTCGAGCAGTACTTC.

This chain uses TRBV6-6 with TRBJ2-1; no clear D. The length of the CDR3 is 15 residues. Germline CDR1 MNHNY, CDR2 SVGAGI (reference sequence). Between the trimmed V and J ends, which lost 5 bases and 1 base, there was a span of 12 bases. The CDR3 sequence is CASSPILESYNEQFF. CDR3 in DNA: TGTGCCAGCAGTCCTATACTCGAATCCTACAATGAGCAGTTCTTC.

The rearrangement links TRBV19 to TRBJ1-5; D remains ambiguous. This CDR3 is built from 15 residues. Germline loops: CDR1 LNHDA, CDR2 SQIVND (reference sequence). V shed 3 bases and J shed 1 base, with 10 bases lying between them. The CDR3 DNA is TGTGCCAGTAGTATTACCCAGGTGAGCAATCAGCCCCAGCATTTT. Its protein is CASSITQVSNQPQHF.

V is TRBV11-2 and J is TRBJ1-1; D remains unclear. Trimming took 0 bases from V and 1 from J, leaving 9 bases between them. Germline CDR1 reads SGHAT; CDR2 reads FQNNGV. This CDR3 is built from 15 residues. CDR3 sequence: CASSLDRLPNTEAFF. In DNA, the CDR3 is TGTGCCAGCAGCTTAGATCGGCTACCGAACACTGAAGCTTTCTTT.

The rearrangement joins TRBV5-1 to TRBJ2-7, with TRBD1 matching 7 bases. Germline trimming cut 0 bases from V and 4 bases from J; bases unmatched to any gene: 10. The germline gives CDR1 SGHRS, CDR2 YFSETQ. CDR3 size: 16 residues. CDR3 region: CASSLGRQGRGYEQYF. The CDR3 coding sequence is TGCGCCAGCAGCTTGGGAAGACAGGGAAGGGGGTACGAGCAGTACTTC.

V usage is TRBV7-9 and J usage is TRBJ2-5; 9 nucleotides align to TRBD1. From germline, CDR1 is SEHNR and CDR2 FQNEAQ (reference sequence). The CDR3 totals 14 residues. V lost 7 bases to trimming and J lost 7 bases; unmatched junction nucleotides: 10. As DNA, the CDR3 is TGTGCCAGCACCCAGGGGACAGGGCTGGCGACCCAGTACTTC. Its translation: CASTQGTGLATQYF.

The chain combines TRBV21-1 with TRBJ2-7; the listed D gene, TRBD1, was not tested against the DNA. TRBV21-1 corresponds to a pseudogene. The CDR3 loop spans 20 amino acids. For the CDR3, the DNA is TGTGCCAGCAGCAAAGTCGGAGAGACAGCCCCGGTGACAGCCTCCTACGAGCAGTACTTC. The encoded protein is CASSKVGETAPVTASYEQYF.

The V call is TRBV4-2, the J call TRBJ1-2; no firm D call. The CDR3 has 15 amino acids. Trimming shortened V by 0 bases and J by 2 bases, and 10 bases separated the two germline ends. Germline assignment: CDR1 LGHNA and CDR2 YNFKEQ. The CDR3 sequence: CASSQDTALNYGYTF. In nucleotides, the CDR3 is TGTGCCAGCAGCCAAGATACAGCCCTGAACTATGGCTACACCTTC.

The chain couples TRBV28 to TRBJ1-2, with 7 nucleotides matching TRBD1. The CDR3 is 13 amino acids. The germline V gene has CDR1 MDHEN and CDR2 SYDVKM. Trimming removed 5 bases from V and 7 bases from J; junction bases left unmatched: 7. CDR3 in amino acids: CASSGTGTAGYTF. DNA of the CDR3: TGTGCCAGCAGTGGGACCGGGACAGCTGGCTACACCTTC.

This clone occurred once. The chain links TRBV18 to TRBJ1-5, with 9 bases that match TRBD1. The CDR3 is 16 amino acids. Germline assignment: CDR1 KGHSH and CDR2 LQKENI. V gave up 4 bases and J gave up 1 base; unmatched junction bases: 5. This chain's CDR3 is CASSQGTGMSNQPQHF. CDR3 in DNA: TGTGCCAGCTCACAGGGGACAGGGATGAGCAATCAGCCCCAGCATTTT.

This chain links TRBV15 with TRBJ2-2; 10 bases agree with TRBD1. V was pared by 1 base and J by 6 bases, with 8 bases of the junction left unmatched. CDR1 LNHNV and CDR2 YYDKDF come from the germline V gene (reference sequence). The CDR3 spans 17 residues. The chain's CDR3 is CATSRGQGTGEAGELFF. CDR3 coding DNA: TGTGCCACCAGCAGAGGCCAAGGGACAGGGGAGGCCGGGGAGCTGTTTTTT.

The CDR3 reads CASSYRDSGYQPQHF. The CDR3, as DNA: TGTGCCAGCAGTTACCGGGACAGTGGCTATCAGCCCCAGCATTTT. The chain couples TRBV6-2 or TRBV6-3 to TRBJ1-5, with 7 bases identical to TRBD1. There are 15 residues in the CDR3. From germline, CDR1 is MNHEY and CDR2 SVGEGT. V lost 2 bases to trimming and J lost 5 bases; unmatched junction nucleotides: 6.

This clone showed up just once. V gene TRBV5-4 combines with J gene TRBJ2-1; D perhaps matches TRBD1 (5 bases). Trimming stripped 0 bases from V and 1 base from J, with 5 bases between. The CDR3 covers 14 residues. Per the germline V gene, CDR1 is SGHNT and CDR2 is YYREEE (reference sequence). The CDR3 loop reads CASSLAGSYNEQFF. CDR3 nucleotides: TGTGCCAGCAGCTTGGCAGGGTCCTACAATGAGCAGTTCTTC.

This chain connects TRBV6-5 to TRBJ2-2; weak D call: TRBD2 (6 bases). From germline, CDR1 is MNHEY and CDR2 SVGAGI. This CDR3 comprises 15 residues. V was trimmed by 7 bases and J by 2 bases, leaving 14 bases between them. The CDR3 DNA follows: TGTGCCAGCAAGGGCTGGAGGGAAAACACCGGGGAGCTGTTTTTT. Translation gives CASKGWRENTGELFF.

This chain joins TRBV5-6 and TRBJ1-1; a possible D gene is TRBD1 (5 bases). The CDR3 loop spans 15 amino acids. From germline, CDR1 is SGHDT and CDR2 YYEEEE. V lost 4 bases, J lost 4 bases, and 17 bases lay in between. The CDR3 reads CASSGSGLALTEAFF. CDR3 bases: TGTGCCAGCAGCGGGTCAGGGCTGGCTCTCACTGAAGCTTTCTTT. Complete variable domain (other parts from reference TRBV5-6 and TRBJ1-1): DAGVTQSPTHLIKTRGQQVTLRCSPKSGHDTVSWYQQALGQGPQFIFQYYEEEERQRGNFPDRFSGHQFPNYSSELNVNALLLGDSALYLCASSGSGLALTEAFFGQGTRLTVV.

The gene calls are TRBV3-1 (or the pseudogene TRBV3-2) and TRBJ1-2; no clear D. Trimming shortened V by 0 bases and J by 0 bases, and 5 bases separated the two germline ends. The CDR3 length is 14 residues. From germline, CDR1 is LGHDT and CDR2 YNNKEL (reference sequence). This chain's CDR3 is CASSQETTNYGYTF. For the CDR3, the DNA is TGTGCCAGCAGCCAAGAAACAACTAACTATGGCTACACCTTC.